This T cell receptor beta chain was observed in a study of naive and memory T cell subsets. Two oligonucleotides, mixed equimolar, formed the beta constant-region primer covering TRBC1 and TRBC2. Four rounds of PCR amplified the ligated cDNA using nested alpha and beta constant-region primers plus SP2. Using its own MiXCR run on the UMI-ligation and nested PCR reads, TCRdb lists one record per CDR3 protein. The sample yields tens of thousands of distinct CDR3 sequences, 7% to 9% seen once. General study findings and limits: Expression changes during T cell differentiation may affect RNA-based TCR counts.

This clonotype was detected only a few times. Its antigen is still unknown. Germline-derived CDR1 and CDR2 are SGHDN and FVKESK. CDR3 length: 15 amino acids. The V and J ends lost 4 bases and 3 bases, in that order; junction bases with no gene match: 6. The clonotype originates from a human donor in good health. The specimen was central memory CD8+ T cells from blood. The chain is built from TRBV14 and TRBJ2-7; 10 bases align to TRBD1. For the CDR3, the DNA is TGTGCCAGCAGCCTCCGGGACAGGGGAGTCTACGAGCAGTACTTC. Translating it yields CASSLRDRGVYEQYF.